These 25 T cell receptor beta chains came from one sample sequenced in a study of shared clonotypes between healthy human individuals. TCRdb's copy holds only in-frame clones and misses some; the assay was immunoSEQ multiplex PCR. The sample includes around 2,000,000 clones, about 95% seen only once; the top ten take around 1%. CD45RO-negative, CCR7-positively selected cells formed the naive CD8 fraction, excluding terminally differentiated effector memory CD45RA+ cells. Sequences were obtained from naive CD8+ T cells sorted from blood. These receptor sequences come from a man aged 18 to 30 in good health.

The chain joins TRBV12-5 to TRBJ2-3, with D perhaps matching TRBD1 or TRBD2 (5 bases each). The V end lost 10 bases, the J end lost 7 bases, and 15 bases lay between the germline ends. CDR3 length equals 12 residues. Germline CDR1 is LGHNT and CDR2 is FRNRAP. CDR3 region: CATFSRGHTQYF. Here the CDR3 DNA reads TGTGCTACCTTCTCACGGGGCCATACGCAGTATTTT.

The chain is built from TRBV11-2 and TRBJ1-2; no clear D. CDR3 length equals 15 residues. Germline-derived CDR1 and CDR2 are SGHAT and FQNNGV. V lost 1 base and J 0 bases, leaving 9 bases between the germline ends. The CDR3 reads CASSLVIGSNYGYTF. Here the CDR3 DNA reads TGTGCCAGCAGCTTAGTGATCGGCTCTAACTATGGCTACACCTTC.

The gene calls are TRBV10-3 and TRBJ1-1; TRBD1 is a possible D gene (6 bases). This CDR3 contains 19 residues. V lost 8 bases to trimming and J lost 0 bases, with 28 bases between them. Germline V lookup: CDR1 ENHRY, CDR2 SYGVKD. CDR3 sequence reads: CAIPRSGQMTIILNTEAFF. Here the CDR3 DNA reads TGTGCCATCCCGAGGTCAGGACAGATGACCATAATCTTGAACACTGAAGCTTTCTTT.

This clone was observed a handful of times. In DNA form, the CDR3 reads TGCGCCAGCAGCCAAGATGGGACAGGGGCAACTAATGAAAAACTGTTTTTT. Protein sequence: CASSQDGTGATNEKLFF. The chain employs TRBV4-3 and TRBJ1-4, with 10 bases fitting TRBD1. Germline CDR1 reads LGHNA; CDR2 reads YSLEER. This CDR3 spans 17 amino acids. V lost 0 bases to trimming and J lost 0 bases; unmatched junction nucleotides: 1.

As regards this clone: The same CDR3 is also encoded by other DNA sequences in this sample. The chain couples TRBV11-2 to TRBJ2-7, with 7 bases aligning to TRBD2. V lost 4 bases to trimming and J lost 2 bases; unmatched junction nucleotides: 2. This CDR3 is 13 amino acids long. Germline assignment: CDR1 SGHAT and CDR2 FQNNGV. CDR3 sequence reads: CASSSRGAYEQYF. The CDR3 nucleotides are TGTGCCAGCAGCTCTCGGGGGGCCTACGAGCAGTACTTC. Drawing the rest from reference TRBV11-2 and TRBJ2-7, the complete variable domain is EAGVAQSPRYKIIEKRQSVAFWCNPISGHATLYWYQQILGQGPKLLIQFQNNGVVDDSQLPKDRFSAERLKGVDSTLKIQPAKLEDSAVYLCASSSRGAYEQYFGPGTRLTVT.

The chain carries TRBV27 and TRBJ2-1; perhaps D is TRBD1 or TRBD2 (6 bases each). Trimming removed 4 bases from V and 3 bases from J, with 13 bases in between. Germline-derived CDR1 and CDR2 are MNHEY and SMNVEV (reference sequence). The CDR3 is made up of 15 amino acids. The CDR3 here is CASSSEGDFYNEQFF. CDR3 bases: TGTGCCAGCAGTTCCGAGGGGGACTTCTACAATGAGCAGTTCTTC.

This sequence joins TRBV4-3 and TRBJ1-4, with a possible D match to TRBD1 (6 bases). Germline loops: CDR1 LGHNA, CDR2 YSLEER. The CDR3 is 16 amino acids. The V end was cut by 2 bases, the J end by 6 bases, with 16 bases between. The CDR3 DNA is TGCGCCAGCAGCCAAACCCGGGACATGCCGGATGAAAAACTGTTTTTT. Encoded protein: CASSQTRDMPDEKLFF.

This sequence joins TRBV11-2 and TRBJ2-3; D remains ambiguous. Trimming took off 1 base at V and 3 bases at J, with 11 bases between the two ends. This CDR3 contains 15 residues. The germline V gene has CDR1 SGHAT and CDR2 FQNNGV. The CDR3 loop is CASSLVSQETDTQYF. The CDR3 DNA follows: TGTGCCAGCAGCTTAGTCTCCCAGGAAACAGATACGCAGTATTTT.

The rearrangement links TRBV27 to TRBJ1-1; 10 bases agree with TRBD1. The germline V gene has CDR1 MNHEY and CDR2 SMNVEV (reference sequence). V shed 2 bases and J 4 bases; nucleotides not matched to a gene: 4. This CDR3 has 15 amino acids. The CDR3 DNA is TGTGCCAGCAGTTTAGACAGGGGGCGAAGCACTGAAGCTTTCTTT. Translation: CASSLDRGRSTEAFF.

DNA for the CDR3: TGTGCCAGCACCATGGACAGCCTTGCGAACACCGGGGAGCTGTTTTTT. It is translated as CASTMDSLANTGELFF. V is TRBV5-6 and J is TRBJ2-2; possible D gene TRBD1, 6 bases. Germline assignment: CDR1 SGHDT and CDR2 YYEEEE. The V end lost 6 bases, the J end lost 0 bases, and 15 bases lay between the germline ends. This CDR3 contains 16 residues. Full variable domain (rest looked up from reference TRBV5-6 and TRBJ2-2): DAGVTQSPTHLIKTRGQQVTLRCSPKSGHDTVSWYQQALGQGPQFIFQYYEEEERQRGNFPDRFSGHQFPNYSSELNVNALLLGDSALYLCASTMDSLANTGELFFGEGSRLTVL.

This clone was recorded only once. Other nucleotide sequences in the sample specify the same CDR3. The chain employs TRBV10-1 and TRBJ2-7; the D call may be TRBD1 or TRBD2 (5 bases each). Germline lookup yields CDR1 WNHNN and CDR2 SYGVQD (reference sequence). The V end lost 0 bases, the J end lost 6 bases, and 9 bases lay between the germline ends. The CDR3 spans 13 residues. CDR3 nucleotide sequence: TGCGCCAGCAGTGAGTCCTTGGGGGTCGAGCAGTACTTC. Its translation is CASSESLGVEQYF.

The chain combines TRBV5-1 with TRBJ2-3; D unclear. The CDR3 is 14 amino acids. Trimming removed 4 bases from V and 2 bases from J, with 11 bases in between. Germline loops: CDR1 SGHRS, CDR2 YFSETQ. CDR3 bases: TGCGCCAGCAGCCCGTGGACCCTCACAGATACGCAGTATTTT. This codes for CASSPWTLTDTQYF.

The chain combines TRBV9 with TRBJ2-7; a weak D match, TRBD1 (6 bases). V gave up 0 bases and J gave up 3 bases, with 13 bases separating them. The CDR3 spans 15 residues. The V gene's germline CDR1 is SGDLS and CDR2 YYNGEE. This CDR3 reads CASSVDPSGDYEQYF. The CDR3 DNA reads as TGTGCCAGCAGCGTAGACCCCTCAGGGGACTACGAGCAGTACTTC.

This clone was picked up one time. This chain's CDR3 is CASSLGDGRVEAFF. DNA of the CDR3: TGTGCCAGCAGCTTAGGGGACGGGCGGGTTGAAGCTTTCTTT. The chain has TRBV13 and TRBJ1-1, with no clear D. Trimming cost V 0 bases and J 7 bases, with 12 bases left between them. The V gene's germline CDR1 is PRHDT and CDR2 FYEKMQ (reference sequence). CDR3 length: 14 amino acids.

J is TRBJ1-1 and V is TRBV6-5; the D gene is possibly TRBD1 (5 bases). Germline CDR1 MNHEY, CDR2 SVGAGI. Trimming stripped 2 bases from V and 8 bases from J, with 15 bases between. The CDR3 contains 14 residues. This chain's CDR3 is CASSYGAGLSEAFF. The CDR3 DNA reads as TGTGCCAGCAGTTACGGGGCAGGGTTATCAGAAGCTTTCTTT.

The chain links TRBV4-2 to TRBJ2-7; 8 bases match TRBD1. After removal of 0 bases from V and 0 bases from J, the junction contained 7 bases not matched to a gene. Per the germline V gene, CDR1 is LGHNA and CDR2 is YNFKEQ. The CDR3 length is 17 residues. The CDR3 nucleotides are TGTGCCAGCAGCCAAGAGTCTAGGGACAGGAGCTCCTACGAGCAGTACTTC. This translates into CASSQESRDRSSYEQYF.

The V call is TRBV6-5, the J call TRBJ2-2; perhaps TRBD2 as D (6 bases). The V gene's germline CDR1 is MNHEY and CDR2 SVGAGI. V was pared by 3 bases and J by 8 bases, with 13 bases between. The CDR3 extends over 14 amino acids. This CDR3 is CASSYFLAMGELFF. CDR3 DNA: TGTGCCAGCAGTTATTTCCTAGCGATGGGGGAGCTGTTTTTT.

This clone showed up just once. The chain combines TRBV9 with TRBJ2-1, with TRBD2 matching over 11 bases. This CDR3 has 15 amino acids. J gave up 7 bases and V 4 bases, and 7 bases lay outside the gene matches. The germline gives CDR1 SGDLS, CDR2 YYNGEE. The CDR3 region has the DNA TGTGCCAGCAGCATTACTAGCGGGAGTGCAAATGAGCAGTTCTTC. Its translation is CASSITSGSANEQFF.

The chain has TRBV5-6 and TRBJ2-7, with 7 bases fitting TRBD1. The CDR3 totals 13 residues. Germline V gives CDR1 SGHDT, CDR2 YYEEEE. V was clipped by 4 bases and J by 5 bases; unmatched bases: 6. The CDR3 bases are TGTGCCAGCAGCGACGAGACAGGGCACGAGCAGTACTTC. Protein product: CASSDETGHEQYF.

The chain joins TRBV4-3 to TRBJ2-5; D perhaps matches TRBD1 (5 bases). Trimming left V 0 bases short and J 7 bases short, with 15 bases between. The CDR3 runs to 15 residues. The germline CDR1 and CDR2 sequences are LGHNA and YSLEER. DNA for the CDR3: TGCGCCAGCAGCCAAGATAGCCTCCTGCAGGGGACCCAGTACTTC. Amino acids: CASSQDSLLQGTQYF.

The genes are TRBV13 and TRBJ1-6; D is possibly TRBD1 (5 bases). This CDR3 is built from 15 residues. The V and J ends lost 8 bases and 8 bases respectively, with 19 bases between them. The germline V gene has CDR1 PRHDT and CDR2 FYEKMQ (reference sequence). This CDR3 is CASAGGEGIDSPLHF. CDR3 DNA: TGTGCCAGCGCTGGCGGAGAGGGGATTGATTCACCCCTCCACTTT.

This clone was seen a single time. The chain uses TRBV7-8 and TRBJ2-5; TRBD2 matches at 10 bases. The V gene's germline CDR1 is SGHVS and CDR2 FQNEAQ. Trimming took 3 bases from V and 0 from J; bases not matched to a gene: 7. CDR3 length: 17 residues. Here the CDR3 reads CASSLEELAGYQETQYF. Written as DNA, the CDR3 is TGTGCCAGCAGCTTGGAGGAACTAGCGGGGTACCAAGAGACCCAGTACTTC.

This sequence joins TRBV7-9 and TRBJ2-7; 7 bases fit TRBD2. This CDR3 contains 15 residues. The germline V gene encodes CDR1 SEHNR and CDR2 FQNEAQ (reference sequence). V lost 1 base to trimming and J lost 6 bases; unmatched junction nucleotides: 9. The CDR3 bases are TGTGCCAGCAGCTTAGTGTCTAGCGGTAGGACCGAGCAGTACTTC. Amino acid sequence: CASSLVSSGRTEQYF.

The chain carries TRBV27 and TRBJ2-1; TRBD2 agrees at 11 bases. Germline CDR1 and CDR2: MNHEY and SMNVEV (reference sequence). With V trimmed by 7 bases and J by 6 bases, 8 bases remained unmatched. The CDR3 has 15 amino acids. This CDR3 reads CASNKLAGEINEQFF. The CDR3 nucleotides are TGTGCCAGCAACAAACTAGCGGGGGAGATCAATGAGCAGTTCTTC.

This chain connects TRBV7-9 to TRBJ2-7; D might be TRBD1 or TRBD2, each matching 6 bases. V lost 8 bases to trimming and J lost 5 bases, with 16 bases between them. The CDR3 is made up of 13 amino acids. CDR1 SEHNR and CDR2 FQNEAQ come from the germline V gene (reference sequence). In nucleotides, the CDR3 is TGTGCCAGCCGAGGGGGAGGCGCGGACGAGCAGTACTTC. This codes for CASRGGGADEQYF.